Presented here are 24 T cell receptor beta chains from one specimen sequenced in a study of cytomegalovirus exposure and HLA in healthy donors. The PCR ran on 60 Vbeta and 13 Jbeta primers. Using immunoSEQ multiplex PCR, the repertoire was profiled, and TCRdb retains in-frame clones only, with some absent. The sample includes 72,000 or so clones, 70% to 85% of them seen just once. The sample was PBMCs. The receptors here all came from a human donor in good health.

The chain joins TRBV5-6 to TRBJ2-7, with D possibly TRBD1 on 6 matching bases. CDR3 length: 14 amino acids. The V end was cut by 3 bases, the J end by 5 bases, with 15 bases between. CDR1 is SGHDT and CDR2 is YYEEEE in the germline V gene. Written as DNA, the CDR3 is TGTGCCAGCAGCTCGACAGGTCTTGCCCACGAGCAGTACTTC. This gives the protein CASSSTGLAHEQYF.

The chain combines TRBV2 with TRBJ1-1; TRBD1 agrees at 9 bases. CDR1 is SNHLY, CDR2 FYNNEI, per germline. The CDR3 runs to 13 residues. J lost 3 bases, V lost 4 bases, and 0 bases had no gene match. The CDR3 protein is CASSGQGDTEAFF. The CDR3 DNA reads TGTGCCAGCAGTGGACAGGGGGACACTGAAGCTTTCTTT.

The chain recombines TRBV5-4 with TRBJ2-1; 9 nucleotides match TRBD2. The V and J ends lost 0 bases and 1 base, in that order; junction bases with no gene match: 2. The germline V gene encodes CDR1 SGHNT and CDR2 YYREEE (reference sequence). CDR3 length equals 16 residues. The CDR3 bases are TGTGCCAGCAGCTTGGGACTAGCGGTTTCCTACAATGAGCAGTTCTTC. It is translated as CASSLGLAVSYNEQFF.

The chain uses TRBV7-9 and TRBJ2-2; 7 bases match TRBD1. Germline CDR1 SEHNR, CDR2 FQNEAQ (reference sequence). V was pared by 5 bases and J by 0 bases, with 6 bases of the junction left unmatched. This CDR3 is built from 16 residues. The CDR3, as DNA: TGTGCCAGCAGCCTTGGACAGGCACCGAACACCGGGGAGCTGTTTTTT. Protein product: CASSLGQAPNTGELFF.

The chain carries TRBV5-1 and TRBJ2-7; weak D call: TRBD2 (7 bases). V lost 3 bases and J lost 7, with 17 bases in between. The CDR3 contains 14 residues. In germline, CDR1 is SGHRS, CDR2 YFSETQ. The CDR3 sequence is CASSSRGASWEQYF. The DNA for the CDR3 is TGCGCCAGCAGCTCACGGGGGGCGAGTTGGGAGCAGTACTTC.

The chain uses TRBV18 and TRBJ2-3; D remains ambiguous. Germline lookup yields CDR1 KGHSH and CDR2 LQKENI. Trimming shortened V by 0 bases and J by 2 bases, and 9 bases separated the two germline ends. The CDR3 runs 15 residues. This chain's CDR3 is CASSPPLSNTDTQYF. DNA for the CDR3: TGTGCCAGCTCACCACCCCTCAGTAACACAGATACGCAGTATTTT.

This chain connects TRBV5-1 to TRBJ1-2; TRBD1 is a possible D gene (5 bases). The germline V gene encodes CDR1 SGHRS and CDR2 YFSETQ. This CDR3 has 14 residues. The V and J ends lost 4 bases and 12 bases respectively, with 22 bases between them. In DNA, the CDR3 is TGCGCCAGCAGCCTTAAGGGGACGGGGGACGGCCACACCTTC. Residues: CASSLKGTGDGHTF.

V is TRBV5-1 and J is TRBJ2-1; 8 nucleotides line up with TRBD2. This CDR3 has 18 amino acids. Germline V gene lookup returns CDR1 SGHRS and CDR2 YFSETQ. The V gene end was trimmed by 0 bases and the J gene end by 2 bases; junction bases not matched to a gene: 10. CDR3 nucleotide sequence: TGCGCCAGCAGCTTGGCCCCTTCTGCGGGAGGTACCTACAATGAGCAGTTCTTC. Residues: CASSLAPSAGGTYNEQFF.

This clone was found once. The chain has TRBV27 and TRBJ1-2; 8 bases fit TRBD1. The CDR3 spans 13 residues. Germline CDR1 MNHEY, CDR2 SMNVEV (reference sequence). V lost 5 bases to trimming and J lost 5 bases; unmatched junction nucleotides: 4. CDR3 protein: CASSRTGLYGYTF. CDR3 nucleotides: TGTGCCAGCAGTCGGACAGGGCTGTATGGCTACACCTTC.

The rearrangement uses TRBV7-8 and TRBJ2-7; 11 nucleotides align to TRBD1. The V gene's germline CDR1 is SGHVS and CDR2 FQNEAQ. The CDR3 extends over 14 amino acids. Losses at the gene ends were 5 bases for V and 9 bases for J; bases not matched to a gene: 9. CDR3 bases: TGTGCCAGCAGCCCTGGGACAGGGGGTTATGGGCAGTACTTC. This gives the protein CASSPGTGGYGQYF.

The chain combines TRBV6-5 with TRBJ1-1, with D possibly being TRBD1 (6 bases). Deletions cut 3 bases from V and 4 bases from J, with 15 bases between. This CDR3 region has 15 residues. Germline V lookup: CDR1 MNHEY, CDR2 SVGAGI. This CDR3 reads CASSYQPTGITEAFF. For the CDR3, the DNA is TGTGCCAGCAGTTATCAGCCGACAGGTATCACTGAAGCTTTCTTT.

The chain couples TRBV7-9 to TRBJ2-1, with 8 bases identical to TRBD2. J gave up 2 bases and V 4 bases, and 10 bases lay outside the gene matches. Germline V gene lookup returns CDR1 SEHNR and CDR2 FQNEAQ (reference sequence). There are 17 residues in the CDR3. The CDR3 sequence: CASSYRPGLEAYNEQFF. CDR3 nucleotides: TGTGCCAGCAGCTACAGACCGGGACTAGAAGCCTACAATGAGCAGTTCTTC.

V usage is TRBV5-1 and J usage is TRBJ2-1, with 11 positions matching TRBD2. Looked up from germline, CDR1 is SGHRS and CDR2 is YFSETQ. This CDR3 is 15 amino acids long. Trimming at V came to 4 bases and at J to 7 bases, leaving 7 bases not matched to a gene. CDR3 loop: CASSTSLAGVNEQFF. DNA for the CDR3: TGCGCCAGCAGCACTTCACTAGCGGGAGTGAATGAGCAGTTCTTC.

This clone appeared a few times. V usage is TRBV25-1 and J usage is TRBJ2-7, with 7 nucleotides matching TRBD1. Germline loops: CDR1 MGHDK, CDR2 SYGVNS. V shed 3 bases and J 7 bases; nucleotides not matched to a gene: 9. This CDR3 is built from 14 residues. CDR3 protein: CASSEPSGQKEQYF. In DNA form, the CDR3 reads TGTGCCAGCAGTGAGCCTTCGGGACAGAAGGAGCAGTACTTC.

J is TRBJ1-2 and V is TRBV4-1; TRBD1 might be the D (5 bases). Germline V gene lookup returns CDR1 MGHRA and CDR2 YSYEKL. The CDR3 has 12 amino acids. Trimming left V 8 bases short and J 4 bases short, with 11 bases between. CDR3 sequence (DNA): TGCGCCAGCGGTCAGGGTCCCTATGGCTACACCTTC. It specifies CASGQGPYGYTF.

The V gene is TRBV30, the J gene TRBJ2-3; possibly TRBD2 for D (6 bases). Germline loops: CDR1 GTSNPN, CDR2 SVGIG (reference sequence). V was trimmed by 5 bases and J by 4 bases, leaving 19 bases between them. The CDR3 covers 15 residues. The CDR3 region has the DNA TGTGCCTGGGCACCGGGTTCCCCGGGGGCAGATACGCAGTATTTT. Amino acids: CAWAPGSPGADTQYF.

Here the CDR3 reads CASSSTSPGSYTF. CDR3 nucleotides: TGTGCCAGTAGTTCGACAAGCCCCGGGAGCTACACCTTC. The genes are TRBV19 and TRBJ1-2; D unclear. V lost 5 bases, J lost 9 bases, and 16 bases lay in between. Per germline, CDR1 LNHDA and CDR2 SQIVND (reference sequence). The CDR3 runs to 13 residues.

This clone turned up a few times. The J gene is TRBJ1-4, the V gene TRBV2, with TRBD1 identical over 9 bases. This CDR3 region has 14 residues. Germline-derived CDR1 and CDR2 are SNHLY and FYNNEI. The ends lost 3 bases at V and 6 bases at J; junction bases unmatched: 2. CDR3: CASSETGGDEKLFF. Written as DNA, the CDR3 is TGTGCCAGCAGTGAGACAGGGGGGGATGAAAAACTGTTTTTT. Complete variable domain (other parts from reference TRBV2 and TRBJ1-4): EPEVTQTPSHQVTQMGQEVILRCVPISNHLYFYWYRQILGQKVEFLVSFYNNEISEKSEIFDDQFSVERPDGSNFTLKIRSTKLEDSAMYFCASSETGGDEKLFFGSGTQLSVL.

V usage is TRBV2 and J usage is TRBJ2-1, with 9 positions matching TRBD1. V gave up 7 bases and J gave up 5 bases; unmatched junction bases: 9. In germline, CDR1 is SNHLY, CDR2 FYNNEI. This CDR3 is built from 15 residues. The CDR3 sequence: CASKVRTGADNEQFF. The CDR3 region has the DNA TGTGCCAGCAAGGTACGGACAGGGGCGGACAATGAGCAGTTCTTC.

A word on this clone: Other nucleotide sequences from this sample produce the same CDR3. This rearrangement joins TRBV13 to TRBJ1-1; D possibly corresponds to TRBD1 (6 bases). Trimming shortened V by 2 bases and J by 1 base, and 11 bases separated the two germline ends. This CDR3 spans 15 amino acids. The germline CDR1 and CDR2 sequences are PRHDT and FYEKMQ (reference sequence). CDR3 region: CASSLSGEGNTEAFF. As DNA, the CDR3 is TGTGCCAGCAGCTTATCAGGGGAAGGGAACACTGAAGCTTTCTTT.

This clone has more than one count but fewer than ten. The rearrangement links TRBV5-1 to TRBJ2-1; TRBD1 agrees at 8 bases. The V gene end was trimmed by 0 bases and the J gene end by 9 bases; junction bases not matched to a gene: 8. The germline V gene encodes CDR1 SGHRS and CDR2 YFSETQ. The CDR3 has 15 amino acids. The CDR3 DNA sequence: TGCGCCAGCAGCTTGGACCGACAGGGGAGAGGTGAGCAGTTCTTC. Protein product: CASSLDRQGRGEQFF.

This chain connects TRBV28 to TRBJ2-7; D perhaps matches TRBD2 (6 bases). V was shortened by 7 bases and J by 1 base, with 14 bases between the two germline ends. The CDR3 runs to 14 residues. Looked up from germline, CDR1 is MDHEN and CDR2 is SYDVKM. The CDR3: CASIGTLASYEQYF. The CDR3 nucleotides read TGTGCCAGCATAGGGACTCTAGCGTCCTACGAGCAGTACTTC.

This chain uses TRBV30 with TRBJ1-2; 9 bases map to TRBD1. The CDR3 contains 14 residues. Germline lookup yields CDR1 GTSNPN and CDR2 SVGIG (reference sequence). Losses at the gene ends were 1 base for V and 8 bases for J; bases not matched to a gene: 8. The CDR3 sequence is CAWSGTGGAGGYTF. CDR3 nucleotides: TGTGCCTGGAGTGGTACAGGGGGCGCAGGGGGCTACACCTTC.

The V call is TRBV5-1, the J call TRBJ2-4; the match to TRBD1 covers 10 bases. Germline CDR1 SGHRS, CDR2 YFSETQ. The CDR3 contains 16 residues. Trimming took 5 bases from V and 1 from J; bases not matched to a gene: 6. CDR3 nucleotide sequence: TGCGCCAGCAGTTTCGACAGGGGGCTTGCCAAAAACATTCAGTACTTC. Its translation is CASSFDRGLAKNIQYF.